The 12 T cell receptor beta chains below come from one sample, sequenced in a study of cytomegalovirus exposure and HLA in healthy donors. Primers included in the PCR were 60 Vbeta and 13 Jbeta primers. Profiling relied on immunoSEQ multiplex PCR, and the TCRdb table lists in-frame clones only, not all of them. The listing contains some 130,000 clones. The sequenced sample consisted of PBMCs. The origin of the receptors is a woman aged 40 to 49 in good health and CMV-seropositive.

The chain is built from TRBV11-2 and TRBJ1-2; 7 nucleotides agree with TRBD1. Trimming at V came to 4 bases and at J to 6 bases, leaving 14 bases not matched to a gene. The CDR3 totals 16 residues. The germline gives CDR1 SGHAT, CDR2 FQNNGV. CDR3 residues: CASSSFFRQGHDGYTF. CDR3 DNA sequence: TGTGCCAGCAGCTCTTTTTTCCGACAGGGTCATGATGGCTACACCTTC.

The genes are TRBV6-6 and TRBJ2-1; D is possibly TRBD2 (5 bases). The CDR3 sequence is 16 residues long. V lost 4 bases and J lost 6, with 19 bases in between. The V gene's germline CDR1 is MNHNY and CDR2 SVGAGI (reference sequence). Here the CDR3 reads CASSSDGLAEFNEQFF. CDR3 in DNA: TGTGCCAGCAGTTCGGACGGACTGGCCGAATTCAATGAGCAGTTCTTC.

V and J are TRBV5-1 and TRBJ2-2; TRBD1 matches at 8 bases. The CDR3 sequence is 17 residues long. Germline CDR1 is SGHRS and CDR2 is YFSETQ. V trimming: 0 bases; J trimming: 1 base; junction bases outside the gene matches: 5. This chain's CDR3 is CASSLGTGQGNTGELFF. The CDR3 nucleotides read TGCGCCAGCAGCTTGGGTACCGGACAGGGGAACACCGGGGAGCTGTTTTTT. The whole variable domain, filled in from reference TRBV5-1 and TRBJ2-2, reads KAGVTQTPRYLIKTRGQQVTLSCSPISGHRSVSWYQQTPGQGLQFLFEYFSETQRNKGNFPGRFSGRQFSNSRSEMNVSTLELGDSALYLCASSLGTGQGNTGELFFGEGSRLTVL.

The chain uses TRBV5-1 and TRBJ2-1; D possibly corresponds to TRBD2 (5 bases). Deletions cut 4 bases from V and 0 bases from J, with 11 bases between. Per the germline V gene, CDR1 is SGHRS and CDR2 is YFSETQ. The CDR3 loop spans 15 amino acids. The CDR3 reads CASSPLGSSYNEQFF. The CDR3, as DNA: TGCGCCAGCAGCCCCCTGGGGAGCTCCTACAATGAGCAGTTCTTC.

V is TRBV21-1 and J is TRBJ1-1. TRBV21-1 is annotated as a pseudogene. The CDR3 totals 15 residues. CDR3 bases: TGTGCCAGCAGCCCCCCTCCCAGGAGGTACGCTGAAGCTTTCTTT. This sequence encodes CASSPPPRRYAEAFF.

The chain has TRBV7-9 and TRBJ2-3; weak D call: TRBD1 (6 bases). Germline V gene data show CDR1 as SEHNR and CDR2 as FQNEAQ (reference sequence). Trimming pared 6 bases from V and 0 bases from J, leaving 16 bases between. This CDR3 is 16 amino acids long. This CDR3 reads CASRTFGTPSTDTQYF. The CDR3 region has the DNA TGTGCCAGCAGGACTTTCGGGACACCTAGCACAGATACGCAGTATTTT.

The V and J genes are TRBV2 and TRBJ2-3; D ambiguous. The CDR3 runs to 15 residues. Trimming removed 2 bases from V and 2 bases from J, with 11 bases in between. CDR1 SNHLY and CDR2 FYNNEI come from the germline V gene. Here the CDR3 reads CASSELTSITDTQYF. CDR3 nucleotide sequence: TGTGCCAGCAGTGAATTAACTTCCATCACAGATACGCAGTATTTT.

The V and J genes are TRBV5-1 and TRBJ2-3, with 9 positions matching TRBD2. In germline, CDR1 is SGHRS, CDR2 YFSETQ. J gave up 0 bases and V 4 bases, and 9 bases lay outside the gene matches. The CDR3 contains 17 residues. The CDR3 region is CASSDLGLAQSTDTQYF. For the CDR3, the DNA is TGCGCCAGCAGCGACCTGGGACTAGCACAGAGCACAGATACGCAGTATTTT. Full variable domain (missing parts from reference TRBV5-1 and TRBJ2-3): KAGVTQTPRYLIKTRGQQVTLSCSPISGHRSVSWYQQTPGQGLQFLFEYFSETQRNKGNFPGRFSGRQFSNSRSEMNVSTLELGDSALYLCASSDLGLAQSTDTQYFGPGTRLTVL.

The CDR3 reads CASSQTWGAGGGEQFF. The CDR3 DNA reads as TGTGCCAGCAGCCAAACGTGGGGAGCGGGAGGAGGTGAGCAGTTCTTC. The rearrangement uses TRBV7-8 and TRBJ2-1, with 9 bases fitting TRBD2. Germline V gene data show CDR1 as SGHVS and CDR2 as FQNEAQ. With V trimmed by 5 bases and J by 9 bases, 14 bases remained unmatched. The CDR3 spans 16 residues.

The chain joins TRBV2 to TRBJ1-2; 7 nucleotides agree with TRBD1. The CDR3 totals 13 residues. Germline V CDR1 and CDR2: SNHLY, FYNNEI. Unmatched junction bases numbered 3, after V lost 4 bases and J lost 4 bases. The CDR3 DNA is TGTGCCAGCAGTGGACAGGGCGGCTATGGCTACACCTTC. As protein: CASSGQGGYGYTF.

The chain combines TRBV5-1 with TRBJ2-7; tentatively, D is TRBD2 (6 bases). V lost 2 bases to trimming and J lost 3 bases, with 18 bases between them. Germline CDR1 SGHRS, CDR2 YFSETQ. This CDR3 is built from 16 residues. Here the CDR3 DNA reads TGCGCCAGCAGCTTACGTCCTCCAGCGGGCGACTACGAGCAGTACTTC. This translates into CASSLRPPAGDYEQYF. Full variable domain (remainder filled in from reference TRBV5-1 and TRBJ2-7): KAGVTQTPRYLIKTRGQQVTLSCSPISGHRSVSWYQQTPGQGLQFLFEYFSETQRNKGNFPGRFSGRQFSNSRSEMNVSTLELGDSALYLCASSLRPPAGDYEQYFGPGTRLTVT.

This sequence joins TRBV5-8 and TRBJ2-7; no firm D call. The CDR3 has 11 amino acids. The germline V gene encodes CDR1 SGHTS and CDR2 YDEGEE. The V gene lost 2 bases and the J gene lost 4 bases, with 4 bases spanning the gap. The CDR3 here is CASSFPYEQYF. The DNA for the CDR3 is TGTGCCAGCAGCTTTCCGTACGAGCAGTACTTC.